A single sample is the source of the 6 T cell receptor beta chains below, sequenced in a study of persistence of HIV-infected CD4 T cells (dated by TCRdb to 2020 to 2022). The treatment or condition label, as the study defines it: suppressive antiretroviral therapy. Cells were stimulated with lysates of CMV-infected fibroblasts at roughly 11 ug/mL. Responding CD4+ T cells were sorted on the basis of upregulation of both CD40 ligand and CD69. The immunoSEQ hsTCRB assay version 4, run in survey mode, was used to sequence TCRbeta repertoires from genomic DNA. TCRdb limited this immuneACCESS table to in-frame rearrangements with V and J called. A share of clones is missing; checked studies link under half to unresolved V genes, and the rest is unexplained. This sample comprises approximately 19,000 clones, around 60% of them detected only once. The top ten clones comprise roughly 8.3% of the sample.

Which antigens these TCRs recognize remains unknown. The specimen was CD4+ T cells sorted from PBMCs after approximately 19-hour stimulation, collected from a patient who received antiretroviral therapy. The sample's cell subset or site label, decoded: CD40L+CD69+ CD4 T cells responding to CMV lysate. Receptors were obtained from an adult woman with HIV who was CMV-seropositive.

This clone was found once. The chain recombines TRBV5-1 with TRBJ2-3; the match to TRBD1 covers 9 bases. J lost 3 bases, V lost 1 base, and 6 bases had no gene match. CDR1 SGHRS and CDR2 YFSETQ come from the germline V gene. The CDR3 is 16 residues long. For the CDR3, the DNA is TGCGCCAGCAGCTTGAGAGACAGGGGGGTGACAGATACGCAGTATTTT. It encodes CASSLRDRGVTDTQYF.

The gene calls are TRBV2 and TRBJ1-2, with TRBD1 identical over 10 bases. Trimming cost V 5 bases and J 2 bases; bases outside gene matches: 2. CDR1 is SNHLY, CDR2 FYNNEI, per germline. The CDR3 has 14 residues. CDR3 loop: CASSKDRGNYGYTF. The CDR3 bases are TGTGCCAGCAGTAAGGACAGGGGGAACTATGGCTACACCTTC.

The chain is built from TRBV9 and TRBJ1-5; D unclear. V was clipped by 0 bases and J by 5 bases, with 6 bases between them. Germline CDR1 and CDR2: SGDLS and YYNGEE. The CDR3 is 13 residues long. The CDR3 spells CASSVGVDQPQHF. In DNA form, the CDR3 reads TGTGCCAGCAGCGTAGGAGTTGATCAGCCCCAGCATTTT.

The CDR3 DNA sequence: TGTGCCAGCAGCTTAAGAGGTAGCACAGATACGCAGTATTTT. Translated, it gives CASSLRGSTDTQYF. The V call is TRBV7-3, the J call TRBJ2-3; D not resolved. The CDR3 is 14 amino acids. Trimming shortened V by 1 base and J by 0 bases, and 5 bases separated the two germline ends. Germline CDR1 and CDR2: SGHTA and FQGTGA.

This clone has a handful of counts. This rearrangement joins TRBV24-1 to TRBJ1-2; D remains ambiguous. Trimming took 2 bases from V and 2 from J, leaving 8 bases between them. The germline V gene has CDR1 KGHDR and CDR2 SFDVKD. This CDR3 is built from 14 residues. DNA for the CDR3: TGTGCCACCAGTGATTCGGGCCGAAACTATGGCTACACCTTC. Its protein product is CATSDSGRNYGYTF.

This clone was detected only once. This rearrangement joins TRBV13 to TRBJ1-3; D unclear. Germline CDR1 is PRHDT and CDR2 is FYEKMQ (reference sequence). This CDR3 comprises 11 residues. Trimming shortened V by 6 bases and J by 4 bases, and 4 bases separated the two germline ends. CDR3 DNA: TGTGCCAGCAGTTTGGGAAACACCATATATTTT. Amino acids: CASSLGNTIYF. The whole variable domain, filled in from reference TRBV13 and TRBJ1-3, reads AAGVIQSPRHLIKEKRETATLKCYPIPRHDTVYWYQQGPGQDPQFLISFYEKMQSDKGSIPDRFSAQQFSDYHSELNMSSLELGDSALYFCASSLGNTIYFGEGSWLTVV.